The entry below gives a single T cell receptor (beta chain) sequence along with its context. Here immunoSEQ multiplex PCR was the method, and the copy in TCRdb shows in-frame clones only, minus some. The sample holds 200,000 to 250,000 clones, about nine tenths seen once. This record comes from a study of blood T cell repertoires in COVID-19. Study in general: Sites in the United States, Italy and Spain provided acute and convalescent COVID-19 samples.

V lost 0 bases and J 5 bases, leaving 20 bases between the germline ends. The CDR3 spans 17 residues. CDR1 is MNHEY, CDR2 SVGEGT, per germline. V gene TRBV6-2 or TRBV6-3 combines with J gene TRBJ2-7; tentative D call: TRBD2 (6 bases). The source is a man aged 55-75 years with acute or convalescent COVID-19. Sample: peripheral blood. CDR3 coding DNA: TGTGCCAGCAGTTACTCGAGTAGCCGGGAGTTTCGCCACGAGCAGTACTTC. Protein: CASSYSSSREFRHEQYF.